This entry features one TCR beta chain sequence. This entry belongs to a study of blood T cell repertoires in COVID-19. The data were produced by immunoSEQ multiplex PCR, yet TCRdb's version contains in-frame clones alone and is incomplete. The sample yields fewer than 400,000 clones, around 80% seen once. The sample consisted of peripheral blood. The clonotype comes from a man aged 25-45 years with active or convalescent COVID-19.

DNA of the CDR3: TGTGCCAGCAGCTCAACCGGGACTAGCCTACTCCCCCCCCCTTACAATGAGCAGTTCTTC. It is translated as CASSSTGTSLLPPPYNEQFF. The chain has TRBV5-5 and TRBJ2-1, with 9 bases lining up with TRBD2. V shed 3 bases, J shed 4 bases, and the junction held 20 bases outside the gene matches. Per the germline V gene, CDR1 is SGHKS and CDR2 is YYEKEE (reference sequence). The CDR3 covers 20 residues.